This T cell receptor (beta chain) was captured in a study of T-cell memory formation after mild COVID-19. The CDR3 is 12 residues long. V shed 5 bases and J shed 4 bases, with 9 bases lying between them. From germline, CDR1 is SGHRS and CDR2 YFSETQ. TCRdb ran MiXCR on the 5' RACE reads and lists one entry per CDR3 protein. The top ten clones hold 9.5% to 15% of a sample with approximately 500,000 distinct CDR3 sequences, about 23% of them seen once. This clonotype was counted at least ten times. Its target is not known. Overall study findings and caveats: Memory sampled before infection contained some responding clones, suggesting cross-reactive memory joined. Mainly CM and EM harbored the contracting CD4+ clones; mainly EMRA harbored the CD8+ ones.

This clonotype originated in an adult woman who had mild COVID-19 (a few samples of this study predate the infection). Cell type and time point are not known. The sequencing sample was made of PBMCs or a T cell subset sorted from them (not recorded which). This sequence joins TRBV5-1 and TRBJ1-2; no reliable D call. The CDR3 bases are TGCGCCAGCAGGACGGATACCTATGGCTACACCTTC. It encodes CASRTDTYGYTF.